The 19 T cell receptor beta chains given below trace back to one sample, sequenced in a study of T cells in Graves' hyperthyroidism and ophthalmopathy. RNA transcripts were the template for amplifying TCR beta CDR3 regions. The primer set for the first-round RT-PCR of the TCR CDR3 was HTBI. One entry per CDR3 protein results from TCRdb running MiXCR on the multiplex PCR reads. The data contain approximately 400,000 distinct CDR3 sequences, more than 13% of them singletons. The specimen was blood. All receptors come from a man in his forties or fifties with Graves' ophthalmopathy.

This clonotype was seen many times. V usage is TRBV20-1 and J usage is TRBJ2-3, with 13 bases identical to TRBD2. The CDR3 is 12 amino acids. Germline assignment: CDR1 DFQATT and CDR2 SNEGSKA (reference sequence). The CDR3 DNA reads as TGCGGACTAGCGGGAGAGACAGATACGCAGTATTTT. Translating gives CGLAGETDTQYF.

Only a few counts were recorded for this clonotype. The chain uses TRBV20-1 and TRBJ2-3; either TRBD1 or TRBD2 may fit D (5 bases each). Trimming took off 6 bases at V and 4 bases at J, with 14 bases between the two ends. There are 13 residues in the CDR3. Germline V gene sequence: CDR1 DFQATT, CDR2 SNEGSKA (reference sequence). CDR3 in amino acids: CSARVQASDTQYF. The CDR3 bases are TGCAGTGCGCGGGTACAGGCTTCAGATACGCAGTATTTT.

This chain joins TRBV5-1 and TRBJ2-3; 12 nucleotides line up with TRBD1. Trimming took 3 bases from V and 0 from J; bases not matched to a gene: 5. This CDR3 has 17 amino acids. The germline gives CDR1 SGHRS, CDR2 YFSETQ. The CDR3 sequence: CASSSPGQGASTDTQYF. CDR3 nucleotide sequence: TGCGCCAGCAGCTCCCCGGGACAGGGGGCTAGCACAGATACGCAGTATTTT.

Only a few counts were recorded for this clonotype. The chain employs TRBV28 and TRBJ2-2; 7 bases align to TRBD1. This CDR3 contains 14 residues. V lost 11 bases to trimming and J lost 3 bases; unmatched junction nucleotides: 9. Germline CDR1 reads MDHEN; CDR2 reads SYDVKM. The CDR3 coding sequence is TGTGCCTCGGGATTAGGGGGCGACACCGGGGAGCTGTTTTTT. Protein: CASGLGGDTGELFF.

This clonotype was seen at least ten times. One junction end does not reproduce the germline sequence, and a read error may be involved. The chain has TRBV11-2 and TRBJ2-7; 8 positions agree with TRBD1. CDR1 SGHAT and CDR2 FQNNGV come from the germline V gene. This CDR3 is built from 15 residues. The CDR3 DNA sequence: TGTGCCAGCGGCTTAGGATCGGGACAGGCCTACGAGCAGTACTTC. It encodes CASGLGSGQAYEQYF.

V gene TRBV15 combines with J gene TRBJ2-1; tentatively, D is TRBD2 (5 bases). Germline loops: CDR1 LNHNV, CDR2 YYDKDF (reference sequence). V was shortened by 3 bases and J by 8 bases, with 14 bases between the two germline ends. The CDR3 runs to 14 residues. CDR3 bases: TGTGCCACCAGCAGGGCGGGCGGGTCGGATGAGCAGTTCTTC. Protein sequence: CATSRAGGSDEQFF.

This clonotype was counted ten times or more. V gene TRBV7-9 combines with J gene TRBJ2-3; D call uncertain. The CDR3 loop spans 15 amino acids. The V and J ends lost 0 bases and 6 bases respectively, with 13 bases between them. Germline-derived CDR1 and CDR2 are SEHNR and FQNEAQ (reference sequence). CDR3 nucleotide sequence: TGTGCCAGCAGCTTAGCTTTTGGGGTTCTGGATACGCAGTATTTT. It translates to CASSLAFGVLDTQYF.

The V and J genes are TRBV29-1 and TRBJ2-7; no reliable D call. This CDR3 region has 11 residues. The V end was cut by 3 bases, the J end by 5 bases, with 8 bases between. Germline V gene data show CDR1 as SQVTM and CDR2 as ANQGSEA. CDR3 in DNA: TGCAGCGTTGACACGTCTAACGAGCAGTACTTC. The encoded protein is CSVDTSNEQYF.

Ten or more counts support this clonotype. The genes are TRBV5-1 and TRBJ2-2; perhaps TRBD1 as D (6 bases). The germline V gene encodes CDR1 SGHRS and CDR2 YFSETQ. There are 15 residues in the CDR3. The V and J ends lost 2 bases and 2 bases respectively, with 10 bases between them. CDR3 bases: TGCGCCAGCAGCTTAACAGGGTCTAACACCGGGGAGCTGTTTTTT. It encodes CASSLTGSNTGELFF.

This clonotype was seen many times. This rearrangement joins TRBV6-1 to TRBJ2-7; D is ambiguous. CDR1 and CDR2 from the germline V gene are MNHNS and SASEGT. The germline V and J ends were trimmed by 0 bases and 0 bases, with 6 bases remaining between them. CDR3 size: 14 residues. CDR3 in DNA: TGTGCCAGCAGTGAAGCGATTTCCTCCTACGAGCAGTACTTC. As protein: CASSEAISSYEQYF.

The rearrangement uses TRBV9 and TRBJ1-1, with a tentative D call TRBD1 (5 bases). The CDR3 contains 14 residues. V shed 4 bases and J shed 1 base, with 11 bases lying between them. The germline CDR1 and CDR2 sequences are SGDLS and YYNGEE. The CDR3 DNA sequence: TGTGCCAGCAGCAGGGACCTCCAGAACACTGAAGCTTTCTTT. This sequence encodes CASSRDLQNTEAFF.

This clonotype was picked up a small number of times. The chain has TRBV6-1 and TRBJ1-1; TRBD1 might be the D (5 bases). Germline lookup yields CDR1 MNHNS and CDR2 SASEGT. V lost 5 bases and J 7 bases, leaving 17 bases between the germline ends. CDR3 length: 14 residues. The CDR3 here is CASSPTGGLGEAFF. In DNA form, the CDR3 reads TGTGCCAGCAGTCCTACCGGGGGACTAGGTGAAGCTTTCTTT.

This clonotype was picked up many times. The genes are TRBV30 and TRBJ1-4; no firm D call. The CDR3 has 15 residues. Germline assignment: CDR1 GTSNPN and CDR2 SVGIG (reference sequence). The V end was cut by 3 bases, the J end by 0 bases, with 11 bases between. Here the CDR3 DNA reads TGTGCCTGGAGGGCGGGAGGATCAACTAATGAAAAACTGTTTTTT. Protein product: CAWRAGGSTNEKLFF.

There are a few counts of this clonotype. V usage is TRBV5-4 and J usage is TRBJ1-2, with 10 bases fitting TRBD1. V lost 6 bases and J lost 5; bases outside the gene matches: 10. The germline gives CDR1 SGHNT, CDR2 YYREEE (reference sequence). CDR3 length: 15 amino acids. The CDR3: CASIQRQGAGYGYTF. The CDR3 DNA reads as TGTGCCAGCATTCAACGACAGGGGGCAGGGTATGGCTACACCTTC. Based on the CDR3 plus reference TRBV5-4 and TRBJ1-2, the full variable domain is ETGVTQSPTHLIKTRGQQVTLRCSSQSGHNTVSWYQQALGQGPQFIFQYYREEENGRGNFPPRFSGLQFPNYSSELNVNALELDDSALYLCASIQRQGAGYGYTFGSGTRLTVV.

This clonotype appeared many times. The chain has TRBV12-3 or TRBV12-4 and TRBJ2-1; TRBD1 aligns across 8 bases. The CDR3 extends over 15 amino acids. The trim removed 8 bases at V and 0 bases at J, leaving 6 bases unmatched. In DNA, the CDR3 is TGTGCCAGCGGAAAGGACAGGGCCTCCTACAATGAGCAGTTCTTC. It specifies CASGKDRASYNEQFF.

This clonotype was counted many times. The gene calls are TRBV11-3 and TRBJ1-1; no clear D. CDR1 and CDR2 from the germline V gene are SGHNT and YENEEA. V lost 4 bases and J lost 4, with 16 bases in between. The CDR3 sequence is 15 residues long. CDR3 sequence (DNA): TGTGCCAGCAGCTCACGGCCAGGAGGTATCACTGAAGCTTTCTTT. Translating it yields CASSSRPGGITEAFF. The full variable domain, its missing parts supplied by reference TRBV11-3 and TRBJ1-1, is EAGVVQSPRYKIIEKKQPVAFWCNPISGHNTLYWYLQNLGQGPELLIRYENEEAVDDSQLPKDRFSAERLKGVDSTLKIQPAELGDSAVYLCASSSRPGGITEAFFGQGTRLTVV.

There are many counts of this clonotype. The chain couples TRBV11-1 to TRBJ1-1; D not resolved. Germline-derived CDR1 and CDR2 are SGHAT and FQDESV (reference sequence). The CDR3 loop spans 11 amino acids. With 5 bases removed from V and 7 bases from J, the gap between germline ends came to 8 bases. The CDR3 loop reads CASSRDGEAFF. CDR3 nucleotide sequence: TGTGCCAGCAGCCGAGACGGTGAAGCTTTCTTT.

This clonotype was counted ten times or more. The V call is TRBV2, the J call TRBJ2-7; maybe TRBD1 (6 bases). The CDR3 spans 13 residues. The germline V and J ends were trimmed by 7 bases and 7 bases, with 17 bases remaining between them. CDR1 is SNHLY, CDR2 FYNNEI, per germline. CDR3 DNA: TGTGCCAGCAAGCAGGCAGGGGTGGAAGAGCAGTACTTC. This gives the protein CASKQAGVEEQYF.

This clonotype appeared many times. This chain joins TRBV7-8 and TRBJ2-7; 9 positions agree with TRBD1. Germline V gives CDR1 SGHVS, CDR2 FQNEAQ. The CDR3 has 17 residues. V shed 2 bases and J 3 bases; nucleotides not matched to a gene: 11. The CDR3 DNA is TGTGCCAGCAGCTTAAACGGCCCGGGACAGGGTATCTACGAGCAGTACTTC. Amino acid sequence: CASSLNGPGQGIYEQYF.